A selection of T cell receptor beta chains follows, all from one sample in a study of blood T cell repertoires in COVID-19. Libraries were prepared by immunoSEQ multiplex PCR; TCRdb keeps only in-frame clonotypes and omits some of them. The repertoire holds over 250,000 clones, with approximately 90% as singletons. The sequenced sample was PBMCs or T cells enriched from blood (not recorded which). The receptors shown here come from a woman aged 18-35 years who had recovered from COVID-19. CDR3s include the opening cysteine and the closing phenylalanine or tryptophan. The order of the fields is J gene, D gene, V gene, clone size, CDR3 protein, CDR3 DNA. The D gene is left open where the match is weak. Some rows have no size entry. The others give once, few or many, or a class for an expanded clone.

>TRBJ1-1|NA|TRBV5-8|NA
CASSPSRGGRTEAFF
TGTGCCAGCAGCCCGAGCCGGGGGGGTCGGACTGAAGCTTTCTTT
>TRBJ1-1|NA|TRBV7-3|NA
CASSSRGGTEAFF
TGTGCCAGCAGCTCCAGGGGTGGCACTGAAGCTTTCTTT
>TRBJ1-1|TRBD1|TRBV5-1|NA
CASSLGQGLGTEAFF
TGCGCCAGCAGCTTGGGACAGGGACTGGGCACTGAAGCTTTCTTT
>TRBJ2-1|NA|TRBV7-9|NA
CASSLGSGLYNEQFF
TGTGCCAGCAGCTTAGGGTCAGGACTGTACAATGAGCAGTTCTTC
>TRBJ1-1|NA|TRBV27|NA
CASSLGLPNTEAFF
TGTGCCAGCAGTTTAGGGCTTCCGAACACTGAAGCTTTCTTT
>TRBJ2-7|TRBD2|TRBV6-5|NA
CASSRGGSEQYF
TGTGCCAGCAGTCGGGGGGGGTCCGAGCAGTACTTC
>TRBJ1-1|TRBD1|TRBV7-3|NA
CASSREGQPGTEAFF
TGTGCCAGCAGCCGTGAGGGACAGCCGGGCACTGAAGCTTTCTTT
>TRBJ1-6|NA|TRBV6-5|NA
CASSYSEFGSLLHF
TGTGCCAGCAGTTACTCAGAGTTCGGTTCACTCCTCCACTTT
>TRBJ1-1|TRBD1|TRBV28|NA
CASSNQGAGGTEAFF
TGTGCCAGCAGTAATCAGGGGGCTGGGGGCACTGAAGCTTTCTTT
>TRBJ1-2|NA|TRBV9|NA
CASTGVRENYGYTF
TGTGCCAGCACCGGGGTAAGAGAGAACTATGGCTACACCTTC
>TRBJ2-1|NA|TRBV6-2/TRBV6-3|NA
CASSLLSGSFNEQFF
TGTGCCAGCAGCTTACTATCGGGATCCTTCAATGAGCAGTTCTTC
>TRBJ2-1|NA|TRBV11-2|NA
CASSSYTNNEQFF
TGTGCCAGCAGCTCATACACTAACAATGAGCAGTTCTTC
>TRBJ2-2|NA|TRBV25-1|NA
CASSAQDRYTGELFF
TGTGCCAGCAGTGCCCAAGACAGATACACCGGGGAGCTGTTTTTT
>TRBJ1-1|TRBD1|TRBV5-1|once
CASRLTGGTEAFF
TGCGCCAGCAGACTGACAGGGGGTACTGAAGCTTTCTTT
>TRBJ2-7|TRBD1|TRBV7-9|NA
CASSVPDRAPHYEQYF
TGTGCCAGCAGCGTTCCTGACAGGGCTCCCCACTACGAGCAGTACTTC
>TRBJ1-2|TRBD1|TRBV18|NA
CASSTQGADYGYTF
TGTGCCAGCTCAACCCAGGGGGCCGACTATGGCTACACCTTC
>TRBJ1-1|NA|TRBV10-2|NA
CASSESRGGGAWNTEAFF
TGCGCCAGCAGTGAGTCGCGGGGTGGGGGAGCATGGAACACTGAAGCTTTCTTT
>TRBJ1-3|NA|TRBV29-1|NA
CSVEEISSSGNTIYF
TGCAGCGTAGAGGAGATTTCAAGCTCTGGAAACACCATATATTTT
>TRBJ2-6|NA|TRBV5-4|NA
CASSRGVSGANVLTF
TGTGCCAGCAGCCGCGGAGTGTCTGGGGCCAACGTCCTGACTTTC
>TRBJ2-2|TRBD2|TRBV10-3|once
CAISEFATSGAVSNTGELFF
TGTGCCATCAGTGAGTTCGCGACTAGCGGGGCCGTCTCGAACACCGGGGAGCTGTTTTTT
>TRBJ2-1|TRBD2|TRBV3-1/TRBV3-2|once
CASSRTSGGAYNEQFF
TGTGCCAGCAGCCGGACTAGCGGGGGGGCCTACAATGAGCAGTTCTTC
>TRBJ2-7|TRBD1|TRBV24-1|NA
CATSDLEDRGSVRPYEQYF
TGTGCCACCAGTGATTTGGAGGACAGGGGGTCAGTTCGACCCTACGAGCAGTACTTC
>TRBJ2-7|NA|TRBV15|NA
CATSRDLRQPSYEQYF
TGTGCCACCAGCAGAGATTTGAGACAGCCCTCCTACGAGCAGTACTTC
>TRBJ1-1|NA|TRBV7-9|NA
CASSSEGGTEAFF
TGTGCCAGCAGCTCAGAGGGGGGGACTGAAGCTTTCTTT
>TRBJ1-6|NA|TRBV6-5|NA
CASSYPKGQGYSPLHF
TGTGCCAGCAGTTACCCCAAGGGGCAGGGGTATTCACCCCTCCACTTT
>TRBJ2-5|TRBD1|TRBV5-1|NA
CASGVLNRGLRETQYF
TGCGCCAGCGGAGTCTTAAACAGGGGGCTGAGGGAGACCCAGTACTTC
>TRBJ2-5|NA|TRBV9|NA
CASSGTVGETQYF
TGTGCCAGCAGCGGTACAGTGGGAGAGACCCAGTACTTC
>TRBJ2-7|TRBD1|TRBV5-6|NA
CASSLLGTGGEQYF
TGTGCCAGCAGCTTGCTGGGGACAGGGGGCGAGCAGTACTTC
>TRBJ1-5|NA|TRBV7-9|NA
CASSDQFRLSPQHF
TGTGCCAGCAGCGACCAATTCAGACTCTCGCCCCAGCATTTT
>TRBJ2-7|TRBD2|TRBV19|NA
CASTSGGSYEQYF
TGTGCCAGTACTAGCGGGGGCTCCTACGAGCAGTACTTC
>TRBJ1-1|NA|TRBV3-1/TRBV3-2|NA
CASSPSGVETEAFF
TGTGCCAGCAGCCCGTCCGGGGTTGAGACTGAAGCTTTCTTT
>TRBJ2-5|NA|TRBV6-5|NA
CASSYVWGGQQTQYF
TGTGCCAGCAGTTACGTATGGGGGGGCCAACAGACCCAGTACTTC
>TRBJ1-5|NA|TRBV5-8|NA
CASSLDGNQPQHF
TGTGCCAGCAGCCTGGACGGGAATCAGCCCCAGCATTTT
>TRBJ1-1|NA|TRBV12-5|NA
CASGLVGTGRSEAFF
TGTGCTAGTGGTTTGGTAGGAACAGGGCGGTCTGAAGCTTTCTTT
>TRBJ1-1|TRBD1|TRBV5-1|NA
CASSLDRGRNTEAFF
TGCGCCAGCAGCTTGGACAGGGGGCGGAACACTGAAGCTTTCTTT
>TRBJ1-1|NA|TRBV2|NA
CATTQAITTEAFF
TGTGCCACCACCCAGGCCATCACGACTGAAGCTTTCTTT
>TRBJ2-3|NA|TRBV15|few
CATSRGRGPGTDTQYF
TGTGCCACCAGCAGAGGGAGGGGGCCAGGAACAGATACGCAGTATTTT
>TRBJ1-3|NA|TRBV6-5|NA
CASRRSGGNTIYF
TGTGCCAGCCGGCGGAGTGGTGGAAACACCATATATTTT
>TRBJ1-1|NA|TRBV20-1|NA
CSAMFREAFF
TGCAGTGCTATGTTCAGGGAAGCTTTCTTT
>TRBJ2-7|TRBD1|TRBV18|NA
CASSPGQGVSYEQYF
TGTGCCAGCTCACCCGGACAGGGAGTCTCCTACGAGCAGTACTTC
>TRBJ2-3|NA|TRBV3-1/TRBV3-2|NA
CASSQFLSDTQYF
TGTGCCAGCAGCCAATTCCTTTCAGATACGCAGTATTTT
>TRBJ1-6|NA|TRBV7-2|NA
CASTAGRPLISYNSPLHF
TGTGCCAGCACCGCCGGTCGGCCACTAATCTCCTATAATTCACCCCTCCACTTT
>TRBJ1-5|TRBD1|TRBV10-3|NA
CAIRGGQDGNQPQHF
TGTGCCATCAGGGGGGGACAGGACGGCAATCAGCCCCAGCATTTT
>TRBJ2-1|NA|TRBV24-1|NA
CATSSGGFYNEQFF
TGTGCCACCAGTTCTGGCGGGTTCTACAATGAGCAGTTCTTC
>TRBJ2-2|NA|TRBV10-3|few
CAISTTAPGTGELFF
TGTGCCATCAGCACTACAGCGCCGGGGACCGGGGAGCTGTTTTTT
>TRBJ1-2|NA|TRBV12-3/TRBV12-4|NA
CASSLLQGSGYTF
TGTGCCAGCAGTTTATTGCAGGGTTCTGGCTACACCTTC
>TRBJ2-5|NA|TRBV3-1/TRBV3-2|NA
CASSQGRRYQETQYF
TGTGCCAGCAGCCAAGGCCGCCGGTACCAAGAGACCCAGTACTTC
>TRBJ2-1|NA|TRBV4-1|NA
CASSQGPRDRTAYNEQFF
TGCGCCAGCAGCCAAGGCCCCCGCGACAGGACAGCCTACAATGAGCAGTTCTTC
>TRBJ1-2|TRBD1|TRBV2|few
CASSPPGQGLGGYTF
TGTGCCAGCAGTCCACCGGGACAGGGATTGGGTGGCTACACCTTC
>TRBJ1-2|NA|TRBV4-2|NA
CASSQAEGLGYGYTF
TGTGCCAGCAGCCAAGCTGAGGGTCTGGGCTATGGCTACACCTTC
>TRBJ2-3|TRBD2|TRBV7-3|NA
CASSLVSSGAGSDTQYF
TGTGCCAGCAGCTTAGTTAGTAGCGGGGCCGGGTCAGATACGCAGTATTTT
>TRBJ2-5|TRBD2|TRBV5-1|NA
CASSYTSGGHQETQYF
TGCGCCAGCAGCTATACTAGCGGGGGACACCAAGAGACCCAGTACTTC
>TRBJ1-6|NA|TRBV10-2|NA
CASSTRGNSPLHF
TGCGCCAGCAGTACCAGGGGTAATTCACCCCTCCACTTT
>TRBJ2-7|NA|TRBV11-1|NA
CASSWMFDREDEQYF
TGTGCCAGCAGCTGGATGTTTGACAGGGAGGACGAGCAGTACTTC
>TRBJ2-3|NA|TRBV5-1|NA
CASSLQSDTQYF
TGCGCCAGCAGCTTGCAGTCCGATACGCAGTATTTT
>TRBJ1-5|NA|TRBV4-1|few
CASSSDRNQPQHF
TGCGCCAGCAGCTCCGACAGAAATCAGCCCCAGCATTTT
>TRBJ1-2|TRBD1|TRBV5-8|NA
CASSLYQGAGGYTF
TGTGCCAGCAGCTTGTACCAGGGGGCCGGTGGCTACACCTTC
>TRBJ1-6|TRBD1|TRBV15|NA
CATSRTTGANSPLHF
TGTGCCACCAGCAGAACTACAGGGGCGAATTCACCCCTCCACTTT
>TRBJ1-4|NA|TRBV19|NA
CASSIDGVEATNEKLFF
TGTGCCAGTAGTATAGACGGGGTGGAAGCAACTAATGAAAAACTGTTTTTT
>TRBJ2-5|TRBD2|TRBV5-1|NA
CASSSSSGVGQETQYF
TGCGCCAGCAGCTCCTCTAGCGGGGTAGGCCAAGAGACCCAGTACTTC